A single sample gave rise to the 19 T cell receptor beta chains below, sequenced in a study of shared T cell receptors in the human thymus. Data came from immunoSEQ multiplex PCR; TCRdb stores just in-frame clones and leaves some out. The table lists hundreds of thousands of clones, 85% to 90% of them singletons. The same sample was also used in a study of human thymus T cells.

Sample: thymocytes. The source of these receptors is a boy less than two years old with a congenital heart defect.

The V gene is TRBV27, the J gene TRBJ1-5; tentatively, D is TRBD1 (5 bases). Germline CDR1 reads MNHEY; CDR2 reads SMNVEV (reference sequence). Trimming pared 5 bases from V and 2 bases from J, leaving 10 bases between. The CDR3 consists of 14 residues. The CDR3 reads CASSGRGGNQPQHF. In nucleotides, the CDR3 is TGTGCCAGCAGTGGAAGGGGTGGCAATCAGCCCCAGCATTTT.

V is TRBV9 and J is TRBJ1-3; 9 positions agree with TRBD1. Trimming removed 4 bases from V and 4 bases from J; junction bases left unmatched: 6. The germline V gene has CDR1 SGDLS and CDR2 YYNGEE. The CDR3 length is 15 residues. CDR3 sequence reads: CASSSGTGLGNTIYF. CDR3 in DNA: TGTGCCAGCAGCTCGGGGACAGGGTTAGGAAACACCATATATTTT.

This sequence joins TRBV7-9 and TRBJ2-1; possibly TRBD2 for D (5 bases). V was clipped by 5 bases and J by 7 bases, with 21 bases between them. Germline CDR1 reads SEHNR; CDR2 reads FQNEAQ (reference sequence). The CDR3 is made up of 16 amino acids. CDR3 sequence: CASSRKFSVLGNEQFF. The CDR3, as DNA: TGTGCCAGCAGCCGCAAATTTAGCGTACTCGGTAATGAGCAGTTCTTC.

The gene calls are TRBV11-3 and TRBJ2-1; 7 nucleotides agree with TRBD1. The CDR3 sequence is 16 residues long. Germline trimming cut 5 bases from V and 0 bases from J; bases unmatched to any gene: 7. Germline loops: CDR1 SGHNT, CDR2 YENEEA. CDR3 sequence (DNA): TGTGCCAGCAGCCCCCGGGACAGCGTCTCCTACAATGAGCAGTTCTTC. It codes for CASSPRDSVSYNEQFF.

The chain uses TRBV4-2 and TRBJ2-3, with D maybe TRBD2 (6 bases). V was trimmed by 4 bases and J by 2 bases, leaving 16 bases between them. Germline CDR1 LGHNA, CDR2 YNFKEQ. This CDR3 has 16 amino acids. DNA for the CDR3: TGTGCCAGCAGCCTTACAGGAGCGGGTAACACAGATACGCAGTATTTT. Translated, it gives CASSLTGAGNTDTQYF.

The V and J genes are TRBV4-2 and TRBJ2-5; D possibly corresponds to TRBD2 (6 bases). CDR1 is LGHNA and CDR2 is YNFKEQ in the germline V gene. The CDR3 has 15 residues. V was shortened by 1 base and J by 3 bases, with 12 bases between the two germline ends. The CDR3 sequence is CASSQVRGGEETQYF. The CDR3 region has the DNA TGTGCCAGCAGCCAAGTGCGGGGAGGAGAAGAGACCCAGTACTTC.

This chain uses TRBV4-3 with TRBJ2-4, with 7 positions matching TRBD2. The germline CDR1 and CDR2 sequences are LGHNA and YSLEER. The CDR3 extends over 20 amino acids. V gave up 0 bases and J gave up 0 bases; unmatched junction bases: 14. CDR3 coding DNA: TGCGCCAGCAGCCAAGAAGCGGGGCTAGCGGTTTTGGGAGCCAAAAACATTCAGTACTTC. This gives the protein CASSQEAGLAVLGAKNIQYF.

The chain is built from TRBV5-1 and TRBJ2-5, with D perhaps TRBD2 (5 bases). CDR3 length: 13 amino acids. Germline CDR1 reads SGHRS; CDR2 reads YFSETQ. V lost 0 bases and J lost 6, with 9 bases in between. CDR3 residues: CASSLVGNQTQYF. The CDR3 bases are TGCGCCAGCAGCTTGGTCGGGAACCAGACCCAGTACTTC.

The chain employs TRBV7-2 and TRBJ2-5; D not resolved. The last part of the DNA fits TRBJ2-7 better; the J call may be wrong. Germline V gene lookup returns CDR1 SGHTA and CDR2 FQGNSA. The CDR3 covers 15 residues. The DNA of the CDR3 is TGTGCCAGCAGCCCGGCGCCTTGGAGTAGCTACGAGCAGTACTTC. Translating gives CASSPAPWSSYEQYF.

V usage is TRBV21-1 and J usage is TRBJ1-1. TRBV21-1 constitutes a pseudogene. CDR3 length equals 16 residues. The CDR3 sequence is CASSKRRPRVNTEAFF. The CDR3 DNA follows: TGTGCCAGCAGCAAAAGGAGACCACGGGTGAACACTGAAGCTTTCTTT.

The rearrangement uses TRBV4-2 and TRBJ2-2, with D possibly matching TRBD2 (6 bases). There are 17 residues in the CDR3. Germline values: CDR1 LGHNA, CDR2 YNFKEQ. V lost 0 bases and J lost 3, with 14 bases in between. The CDR3 loop is CASSQDMSGTHTGELFF. CDR3 coding DNA: TGTGCCAGCAGCCAAGACATGTCTGGGACTCACACCGGGGAGCTGTTTTTT.

The rearrangement uses TRBV28 and TRBJ1-1; D not certain. This CDR3 region has 11 residues. V was cut by 6 bases and J by 1 base, with 3 bases left in between. CDR1 and CDR2 from the germline V gene are MDHEN and SYDVKM. The DNA for the CDR3 is TGTGCCAGCAGAGCGAACACTGAAGCTTTCTTT. Amino acids: CASRANTEAFF.

The chain joins TRBV21-1 to TRBJ2-3; the D segment call TRBD2 is taken from the table without a DNA check. TRBV21-1 is classified as a pseudogene. The CDR3 covers 14 residues. In DNA, the CDR3 is TGTGCCAGCAGCAAAAGACTAGCCACAGATACGCAGTATTTT. This codes for CASSKRLATDTQYF.

This clone was seen a handful of times. This chain uses TRBV6-6 with TRBJ1-1; TRBD1 aligns across 7 bases. With V trimmed by 3 bases and J by 7 bases, 11 bases remained unmatched. Germline V gene lookup returns CDR1 MNHNY and CDR2 SVGAGI (reference sequence). This CDR3 has 15 amino acids. CDR3 protein: CASSYKNRGGVEAFF. The CDR3, as DNA: TGTGCCAGCAGTTATAAGAACAGGGGAGGAGTTGAAGCTTTCTTT.

The rearrangement links TRBV11-2 to TRBJ2-5; D is perhaps TRBD1 (6 bases). The CDR3 spans 13 residues. V shed 0 bases and J shed 4 bases, with 6 bases lying between them. Germline V gives CDR1 SGHAT, CDR2 FQNNGV. The chain's CDR3 is CASSLDRGETQYF. CDR3 DNA: TGTGCCAGCAGCTTAGACAGGGGAGAGACCCAGTACTTC.

The CDR3, as DNA: TGTGCCAGCAGCCCAGGGACTGGTGATACGCAGTATTTT. Its translation is CASSPGTGDTQYF. The genes are TRBV11-3 and TRBJ2-3; tentative D call: TRBD2 (6 bases). The CDR3 extends over 13 amino acids. The V end lost 5 bases, the J end lost 6 bases, and 12 bases lay between the germline ends. Germline values: CDR1 SGHNT, CDR2 YENEEA.

The CDR3 nucleotides are TGCGCCAGCAGCGACCGAACAGGGACTAGCGGGAGGGCCGTTGGCAAAAACATTCAGTACTTC. Translated: CASSDRTGTSGRAVGKNIQYF. The chain joins TRBV5-1 to TRBJ2-4; 16 nucleotides align to TRBD2. The CDR3 totals 21 residues. Trimming removed 4 bases from V and 3 bases from J; junction bases left unmatched: 16. Germline V gene sequence: CDR1 SGHRS, CDR2 YFSETQ.

This chain joins TRBV11-2 and TRBJ2-5; 7 nucleotides line up with TRBD2. Losses at the gene ends were 5 bases for V and 5 bases for J; bases not matched to a gene: 17. This CDR3 has 17 residues. Germline values: CDR1 SGHAT, CDR2 FQNNGV. CDR3 in DNA: TGTGCCAGCAGCCATACCCCCCGGGACTACCGGTTGGAGACCCAGTACTTC. Amino acid sequence: CASSHTPRDYRLETQYF. Together with reference TRBV11-2 and TRBJ2-5, the CDR3 gives the full variable domain: EAGVAQSPRYKIIEKRQSVAFWCNPISGHATLYWYQQILGQGPKLLIQFQNNGVVDDSQLPKDRFSAERLKGVDSTLKIQPAKLEDSAVYLCASSHTPRDYRLETQYFGPGTRLLVL.

V usage is TRBV28 and J usage is TRBJ1-2; 7 bases are a match to TRBD1. The CDR3 totals 14 residues. The V gene's germline CDR1 is MDHEN and CDR2 SYDVKM. The V gene end was trimmed by 5 bases and the J gene end by 5 bases; junction bases not matched to a gene: 8. Here the CDR3 reads CASSQPGTVYGYTF. The CDR3 coding sequence is TGTGCCAGCAGTCAACCCGGGACAGTATATGGCTACACCTTC.